The 28 T cell receptor beta chains in this list originate from one sample, sequenced in a study of immune evolution from preneoplasia to lung adenocarcinoma. TCRdb's copy holds only in-frame clones and misses some; the assay was immunoSEQ multiplex PCR. Here the sample spans around 8,000 clones, 80% to 85% being singletons. The sequenced sample was FFPE invasive lung adenocarcinoma tissue. The receptors shown here come from a person in their fifties with lung adenocarcinoma.

The chain carries TRBV30 and TRBJ2-7, with TRBD2 as a possible D gene (7 bases). The CDR3 is 15 residues long. Germline-derived CDR1 and CDR2 are GTSNPN and SVGIG (reference sequence). Trimming cost V 0 bases and J 2 bases, with 14 bases left between them. CDR3 in amino acids: CAWSVGGGGTYEQYF. The DNA of the CDR3 is TGTGCCTGGAGTGTAGGAGGGGGGGGAACCTACGAGCAGTACTTC.

The chain employs TRBV5-1 and TRBJ1-1, with TRBD1 matching 7 bases. Unmatched junction bases numbered 6, after V lost 5 bases and J lost 2 bases. This CDR3 comprises 14 residues. CDR1 SGHRS and CDR2 YFSETQ come from the germline V gene. CDR3 amino acids: CASRPGTDNTEAFF. The CDR3 DNA reads as TGCGCCAGCAGACCCGGGACAGATAACACTGAAGCTTTCTTT.

The gene calls are TRBV6-1 and TRBJ2-7; perhaps D is TRBD1 or TRBD2 (5 bases each). The CDR3 is made up of 14 amino acids. With 4 bases removed from V and 6 bases from J, the gap between germline ends came to 16 bases. The V gene's germline CDR1 is MNHNS and CDR2 SASEGT. The CDR3 reads CASSAGPRSLEQYF. The CDR3 DNA reads as TGTGCCAGCAGTGCGGGACCTAGAAGCCTCGAGCAGTACTTC.

This chain uses TRBV29-1 with TRBJ1-2; TRBD1 is a possible D gene (6 bases). Trimming pared 3 bases from V and 2 bases from J, leaving 7 bases between. This CDR3 comprises 12 residues. CDR1 SQVTM and CDR2 ANQGSEA come from the germline V gene. The CDR3: CSVDRGNYGYTF. The CDR3 DNA sequence: TGCAGCGTTGACAGGGGAAACTATGGCTACACCTTC.

The CDR3 bases are TGTGCCAGCAGTGAATGGGGTCAGTTCGCTGAAGCTTTCTTT. Translating gives CASSEWGQFAEAFF. V gene TRBV25-1 combines with J gene TRBJ1-1; D not certain. Trimming pared 1 base from V and 6 bases from J, leaving 12 bases between. This CDR3 region has 14 residues. Per the germline V gene, CDR1 is MGHDK and CDR2 is SYGVNS.

The CDR3 protein is CASSLGTSHRAFSYEQYF. The CDR3 DNA reads as TGTGCCAGCAGCTTAGGTACATCGCACAGGGCTTTCTCCTACGAGCAGTACTTC. The chain is built from TRBV7-8 and TRBJ2-7; the D gene is possibly TRBD1 (6 bases). V was clipped by 1 base and J by 0 bases, with 19 bases between them. Germline V CDR1 and CDR2: SGHVS, FQNEAQ. CDR3 length: 18 residues.

The V call is TRBV15, the J call TRBJ2-3; D remains ambiguous. The length of the CDR3 is 13 residues. Germline values: CDR1 LNHNV, CDR2 YYDKDF (reference sequence). Trimming took 3 bases from V and 9 from J, leaving 13 bases between them. CDR3 coding DNA: TGTGCCACCAGCAGCCAAACGAAGGACACGCAGTATTTT. Encoded protein: CATSSQTKDTQYF.

V gene TRBV4-1 combines with J gene TRBJ1-5, with unresolved D. The CDR3 length is 19 residues. V lost 4 bases, J lost 0 bases, and 22 bases lay in between. Germline CDR1 reads MGHRA; CDR2 reads YSYEKL. In DNA, the CDR3 is TGCGCCAGCAGCCTAAAGCCCTCGCTACGTGGAAATAGCAATCAGCCCCAGCATTTT. Translated: CASSLKPSLRGNSNQPQHF.

The V and J genes are TRBV30 and TRBJ1-4, with D perhaps matching TRBD1 (6 bases). This CDR3 spans 14 amino acids. Germline V gene data show CDR1 as GTSNPN and CDR2 as SVGIG (reference sequence). Trimming removed 2 bases from V and 12 bases from J, with 19 bases in between. The CDR3 bases are TGTGCCTGGAGTAGCTGGGACACCGGTTGGGAACTGTTTTTT. This translates into CAWSSWDTGWELFF. Together with reference TRBV30 and TRBJ1-4, the CDR3 gives the full variable domain: SQTIHQWPATLVQPVGSPLSLECTVEGTSNPNLYWYRQAAGRGLQLLFYSVGIGQISSEVPQNLSASRPQDRQFILSSKKLLLSDSGFYLCAWSSWDTGWELFFGSGTQLSVL.

The chain joins TRBV5-4 to TRBJ2-5, with D maybe TRBD1 (6 bases). Trimming removed 4 bases from V and 4 bases from J, with 17 bases in between. The length of the CDR3 is 15 residues. The germline V gene encodes CDR1 SGHNT and CDR2 YYREEE (reference sequence). This CDR3 reads CASSPTGNLGETQYF. DNA of the CDR3: TGTGCCAGCAGCCCGACAGGCAACCTCGGAGAGACCCAGTACTTC.

This chain connects TRBV7-9 to TRBJ1-4, with D perhaps matching TRBD1 (5 bases). This CDR3 comprises 15 residues. Germline V gene lookup returns CDR1 SEHNR and CDR2 FQNEAQ (reference sequence). V lost 5 bases and J 4 bases, leaving 14 bases between the germline ends. CDR3 nucleotides: TGTGCCAGCAGCGCCCCCGGACAAAGTAATGAAAAACTGTTTTTT. Amino acids: CASSAPGQSNEKLFF.

V usage is TRBV2 and J usage is TRBJ2-2, with D possibly TRBD2 on 6 matching bases. The V end was cut by 2 bases, the J end by 5 bases, with 12 bases between. The CDR3 consists of 15 residues. Per germline, CDR1 SNHLY and CDR2 FYNNEI. DNA of the CDR3: TGTGCCAGCAGTGAAAGGGCAGGGAGGACCGGGGAGCTGTTTTTT. Translating it yields CASSERAGRTGELFF.

The chain links TRBV5-1 to TRBJ1-4, with 10 nucleotides matching TRBD1. The length of the CDR3 is 15 residues. The trim removed 3 bases at V and 2 bases at J, leaving 1 base unmatched. Germline assignment: CDR1 SGHRS and CDR2 YFSETQ. The CDR3 DNA is TGCGCCAGCAGCTCGACAGGGGGCACTAATGAAAAACTGTTTTTT. Its protein product is CASSSTGGTNEKLFF.

Only a few counts were recorded for this clone. The gene calls are TRBV5-5 and TRBJ1-2; TRBD1 is a possible D gene (6 bases). Trimming removed 0 bases at V and 6 bases at J, with 12 bases between. Germline assignment: CDR1 SGHKS and CDR2 YYEKEE (reference sequence). The CDR3 has 14 amino acids. CDR3 region: CASSLETGFNGYTF. Here the CDR3 DNA reads TGTGCCAGCAGCTTGGAAACAGGGTTCAATGGCTACACCTTC.

This clone was picked up one time. The rearrangement joins TRBV5-1 to TRBJ2-2; 8 bases align to TRBD1. Germline V gives CDR1 SGHRS, CDR2 YFSETQ. Trimming took 1 base from V and 1 from J; bases not matched to a gene: 6. The CDR3 is 17 residues long. Here the CDR3 DNA reads TGCGCCAGCAGCTTGCGAGCCGGGACAGGGAACACCGGGGAGCTGTTTTTT. It codes for CASSLRAGTGNTGELFF.

The chain couples TRBV6-5 to TRBJ1-6; 7 bases fit TRBD1. This CDR3 contains 15 residues. From germline, CDR1 is MNHEY and CDR2 SVGAGI. Trimming removed 6 bases from V and 3 bases from J; junction bases left unmatched: 5. The CDR3 spells CASRAGTDYNSPLHF. In DNA form, the CDR3 reads TGTGCCAGCAGGGCCGGGACAGACTATAATTCACCCCTCCACTTT.

This clone was observed a few times. This chain uses TRBV5-6 with TRBJ1-2; unclear D gene. Trimming removed 4 bases at V and 0 bases at J, with 7 bases between. CDR3 size: 13 residues. Looked up from germline, CDR1 is SGHDT and CDR2 is YYEEEE. The chain's CDR3 is CASSVGANYGYTF. CDR3 bases: TGTGCCAGCAGCGTCGGAGCTAACTATGGCTACACCTTC.

The J gene is TRBJ1-5, the V gene TRBV19; D is possibly TRBD1 (6 bases). Germline CDR1 reads LNHDA; CDR2 reads SQIVND (reference sequence). Trimming stripped 6 bases from V and 7 bases from J, with 16 bases between. This CDR3 has 14 amino acids. CDR3 protein: CASSNDRSYQPQHF. As DNA, the CDR3 is TGTGCCAGTAGCAACGACAGGTCCTACCAGCCCCAGCATTTT.

This clone was counted a single time. The chain recombines TRBV10-3 with TRBJ2-3; no clear D gene. V was trimmed by 0 bases and J by 8 bases, leaving 9 bases between them. Germline CDR1 ENHRY, CDR2 SYGVKD. This CDR3 comprises 13 residues. The CDR3 region is CAISESKEGTQYF. The CDR3 DNA sequence: TGTGCCATCAGTGAGTCGAAAGAAGGTACGCAGTATTTT.

Details on this clone: Sequence at one end of the junction differs from germline and may be a read error. The chain joins TRBV7-7 to TRBJ2-4, with 10 positions matching TRBD1. The germline V gene has CDR1 SSHAT and CDR2 FNYEAQ (reference sequence). CDR3 length: 20 residues. CDR3: CASSLESGTGVVIAKNIQYF. CDR3 in DNA: TGTGCTAGCAGCTTAGAGTCCGGGACAGGGGTCGTTATAGCCAAAAACATTCAGTACTTC. Full variable domain (missing parts from reference TRBV7-7 and TRBJ2-4): GAGVSQSPRYKVTKRGQDVTLRCDPISSHATLYWYQQALGQGPEFLTYFNYEAQPDKSGLPSDRFSAERPEGSISTLTIQRTEQRDSAMYRCASSLESGTGVVIAKNIQYFGAGTRLSVL.

The rearrangement links TRBV29-1 to TRBJ2-5, with 7 bases fitting TRBD2. The CDR3 extends over 13 amino acids. The V and J ends lost 6 bases and 2 bases, in that order; junction bases with no gene match: 6. The germline V gene has CDR1 SQVTM and CDR2 ANQGSEA. The DNA for the CDR3 is TGCAGCGTCGCCGGGAGGACTCAAGAGACCCAGTACTTC. Amino acids: CSVAGRTQETQYF.

The J gene is TRBJ1-5, the V gene TRBV27; TRBD1 matches 9 bases. V dropped 6 bases and J dropped 5; count of bases not matched to a gene: 11. The CDR3 has 16 residues. Germline assignment: CDR1 MNHEY and CDR2 SMNVEV (reference sequence). The DNA of the CDR3 is TGTGCCAGCAGCCGGGGGACAGGGTGGGACCATCAGCCCCAGCATTTT. Its protein is CASSRGTGWDHQPQHF.

V is TRBV7-2 and J is TRBJ2-2, with 7 bases that match TRBD1. The junction had 6 bases not matched to a gene; V was cut back by 8 bases and J by 6 bases. The CDR3 covers 13 residues. The germline V gene encodes CDR1 SGHTA and CDR2 FQGNSA. The CDR3 DNA is TGTGCCAGCGAGATACAGGGGTCCGGGGAGCTGTTTTTT. This encodes CASEIQGSGELFF.

The genes are TRBV6-1 and TRBJ1-1; a weak D match, TRBD1 (6 bases). There are 15 residues in the CDR3. The germline V and J ends were trimmed by 6 bases and 4 bases, with 18 bases remaining between them. The germline V gene has CDR1 MNHNS and CDR2 SASEGT. This CDR3 reads CASRGRGAGITEAFF. CDR3 sequence (DNA): TGTGCCAGCAGAGGAAGGGGGGCGGGTATCACTGAAGCTTTCTTT.

Only one count was recorded for this clone. The chain is built from TRBV7-9 and TRBJ1-1; D ambiguous. CDR1 is SEHNR and CDR2 is FQNEAQ in the germline V gene (reference sequence). V was shortened by 7 bases and J by 1 base, with 10 bases between the two germline ends. This CDR3 spans 13 amino acids. CDR3 nucleotides: TGTGCCAGCACCCCCGTGGGGAACACTGAAGCTTTCTTT. Protein: CASTPVGNTEAFF.

This clone was found once. The CDR3 is CASTPAGAGTDTQYF. In DNA form, the CDR3 reads TGTGCCAGCACTCCAGCGGGGGCGGGGACCGATACGCAGTATTTT. The chain recombines TRBV18 with TRBJ2-3; 8 nucleotides align to TRBD2. The germline CDR1 and CDR2 sequences are KGHSH and LQKENI. Trimming took 8 bases from V and 6 from J; bases not matched to a gene: 13. The CDR3 extends over 15 amino acids.

In regard to this clone: One end of the junction does not line up with germline, which may come from a read error. The J gene is TRBJ2-1, the V gene TRBV9; 11 bases fit TRBD1. In germline, CDR1 is SGDLS, CDR2 YYNGEE. The CDR3 loop spans 15 amino acids. The CDR3 bases are TGTGCTAGCAGCGTGGGACAGGGGGCCTACAATGAGCAGTTCTTC. It translates to CASSVGQGAYNEQFF.

For the CDR3, the DNA is TGTGCCAGCAGCACCGGCAGGGGAGAATCAGATACGCAGTATTTT. Translated, it gives CASSTGRGESDTQYF. This chain joins TRBV9 and TRBJ2-3, with D tentatively TRBD1 (6 bases). This CDR3 is 15 amino acids long. The ends were cut back, 4 bases at V and 4 bases at J, with 16 bases in the middle. Germline assignment: CDR1 SGDLS and CDR2 YYNGEE.